These 9 T cell receptor beta chains were sequenced from one sample in a study of shared T cell receptors in the human thymus. Assay used: immunoSEQ multiplex PCR; TCRdb lists only in-frame clones, some missing. The table lists hundreds of thousands of clones, 70% to 90% of them singletons. A further study also used this sample, focusing on human thymus T cells.

Sequenced: thymocytes. These receptors all stem from a girl under three years old with a congenital heart defect.

The chain employs TRBV28 and TRBJ2-2; D unresolved. Germline V gene data show CDR1 as MDHEN and CDR2 as SYDVKM. This CDR3 region has 14 residues. V lost 7 bases and J lost 0, with 9 bases in between. The chain's CDR3 is CASNSGANTGELFF. DNA for the CDR3: TGTGCCAGCAATTCCGGAGCGAACACCGGGGAGCTGTTTTTT.

This chain links TRBV6-1 with TRBJ1-5; tentatively, D is TRBD1 (6 bases). The CDR3 sequence is 16 residues long. Trimming shortened V by 3 bases and J by 0 bases, and 12 bases separated the two germline ends. Per germline, CDR1 MNHNS and CDR2 SASEGT. Here the CDR3 DNA reads TGTGCCAGCAGTGAGTTACCGGGACATAGCAATCAGCCCCAGCATTTT. Its protein product is CASSELPGHSNQPQHF.

V gene TRBV4-1 combines with J gene TRBJ1-1; 9 bases agree with TRBD1. Germline lookup yields CDR1 MGHRA and CDR2 YSYEKL. The CDR3 sequence is 21 residues long. Germline trimming cut 2 bases from V and 5 bases from J; bases unmatched to any gene: 24. The CDR3, as DNA: TGCGCCAGCAGCCAATCAAGTAAGTTTGGGACAGGGTGCAATTCGGGGACTGAAGCTTTCTTT. It encodes CASSQSSKFGTGCNSGTEAFF.

V is TRBV14 and J is TRBJ1-3; D remains unclear. Germline CDR1 reads SGHDN; CDR2 reads FVKESK. The CDR3 sequence is 16 residues long. Trimming took 0 bases from V and 11 from J, leaving 20 bases between them. CDR3 loop: CASSQDHCYNLEAIYF. The CDR3 DNA reads TGTGCCAGCAGCCAAGATCATTGTTACAATCTCGAAGCCATATATTTT.

V and J are TRBV25-1 and TRBJ2-2; no firm D call. This CDR3 region has 18 residues. Germline V lookup: CDR1 MGHDK, CDR2 SYGVNS. V was shortened by 6 bases and J by 2 bases, with 22 bases between the two germline ends. CDR3 residues: CASSPPEPTMINTGELFF. In DNA form, the CDR3 reads TGTGCCAGCAGCCCCCCTGAGCCCACGATGATCAACACCGGGGAGCTGTTTTTT.

This clone was counted only a few times. The chain has TRBV10-1 and TRBJ2-3; 8 bases are a match to TRBD2. Germline values: CDR1 WNHNN, CDR2 SYGVQD (reference sequence). This CDR3 region has 15 residues. Unmatched junction bases numbered 5, after V lost 4 bases and J lost 2 bases. For the CDR3, the DNA is TGCGCCAGCAGTGCCGAGCGGGGGCCCACAGATACGCAGTATTTT. Its protein product is CASSAERGPTDTQYF.

V is TRBV14 and J is TRBJ2-7; the D gene is possibly TRBD1 (6 bases). Trimming cost V 6 bases and J 0 bases, with 15 bases left between them. CDR1 and CDR2 (germline): SGHDN, FVKESK. The CDR3 covers 15 residues. The CDR3 DNA sequence: TGTGCCAGCAGTCCTAGGGGGTTAGGCTCCTACGAGCAGTACTTC. Amino acid sequence: CASSPRGLGSYEQYF.

This clone appeared a few times. Sequence at one end of the junction differs from germline and may be a read error. This chain joins TRBV6-6 and TRBJ2-7; 7 nucleotides align to TRBD1. The CDR3 sequence is 12 residues long. Germline V gives CDR1 MNHNY, CDR2 SVGAGI (reference sequence). The CDR3 loop reads CASSYPHRDSFF. CDR3 DNA sequence: TGTGCCAGCAGTTACCCCCACCGGGACAGCTTCTTC.

This clone was observed a single time. This chain connects TRBV28 to TRBJ2-2; D perhaps matches TRBD2 (5 bases). CDR1 is MDHEN, CDR2 SYDVKM, per germline. V was clipped by 5 bases and J by 6 bases, with 19 bases between them. The CDR3 has 16 amino acids. The chain's CDR3 is CASSPTSGEEAGELFF. CDR3 in DNA: TGTGCCAGCAGTCCTACCTCCGGTGAGGAGGCCGGGGAGCTGTTTTTT.